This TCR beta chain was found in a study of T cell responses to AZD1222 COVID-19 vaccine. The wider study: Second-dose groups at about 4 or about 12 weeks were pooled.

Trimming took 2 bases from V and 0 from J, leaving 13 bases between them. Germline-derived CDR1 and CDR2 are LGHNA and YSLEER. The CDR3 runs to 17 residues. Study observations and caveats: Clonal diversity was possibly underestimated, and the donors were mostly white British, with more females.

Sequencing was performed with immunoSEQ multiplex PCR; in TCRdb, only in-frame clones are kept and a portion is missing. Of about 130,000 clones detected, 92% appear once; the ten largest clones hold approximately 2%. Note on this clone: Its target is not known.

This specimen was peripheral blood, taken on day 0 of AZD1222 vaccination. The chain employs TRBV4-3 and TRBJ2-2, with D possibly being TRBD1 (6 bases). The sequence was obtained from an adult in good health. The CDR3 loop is CASSQRVAGANTGELFF. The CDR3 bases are TGCGCCAGCAGCCAACGGGTGGCAGGGGCGAACACCGGGGAGCTGTTTTTT.